This T cell receptor beta chain was recovered during a study of blood T cell repertoires in COVID-19. Study summary: The United States, Italy and Spain provided the acute and convalescent COVID-19 samples. PBMCs, B-cell-depleted T cells, or T cells were the source of the cDNA or gDNA that made up the material.

Profiling relied on immunoSEQ multiplex PCR, and the TCRdb table lists in-frame clones only, not all of them. The sample shows about 320,000 clones, roughly nine tenths of them seen only once. The Seattle patients joined while their infection was active and were tracked longitudinally afterward. Sequencing was performed on peripheral blood. The sequence came from a woman aged 30 to 39 with COVID-19, enrolled during active disease.

CDR3 in amino acids: CASSPGAGANGYTF. Written as DNA, the CDR3 is TGCGCCAGCAGCCCCGGGGCGGGGGCGAATGGCTACACCTTC. This chain joins TRBV5-1 and TRBJ1-2; D possibly corresponds to TRBD1 (6 bases). The CDR3 contains 14 residues. The V gene's germline CDR1 is SGHRS and CDR2 YFSETQ. The V and J ends lost 4 bases and 6 bases respectively, with 16 bases between them.